Presented here are 8 T cell receptor beta chains from one specimen sequenced in a study of blood T cell repertoires in COVID-19 (dated by TCRdb to the early 2020s). The library was built by means of the immunoSEQ multiplex PCR assay. Not all clones reach the TCRdb copy of this immuneACCESS table, which keeps in-frame sequences only. Checked studies attribute under half of the gap to unresolved V genes and leave the rest unexplained. The sample contains around 150,000 clones, roughly 91% of them found a single time. Roughly 4.5% of the sample is taken by the ten largest. The sample comprised peripheral blood. The receptors were sampled from a woman aged 50 to 60 with acute or convalescent COVID-19.

This chain connects TRBV9 to TRBJ1-2, with 7 bases fitting TRBD1. The CDR3 is 13 residues long. The V gene end was trimmed by 4 bases and the J gene end by 6 bases; junction bases not matched to a gene: 6. Germline CDR1 SGDLS, CDR2 YYNGEE. CDR3 DNA sequence: TGTGCCAGCAGCCCGGGGCAGGGGGATGGCTACACCTTC. Protein: CASSPGQGDGYTF.

This chain connects TRBV12-5 to TRBJ1-5; D perhaps matches TRBD1 (5 bases). This CDR3 has 16 amino acids. V lost 6 bases to trimming and J lost 7 bases, with 22 bases between them. Germline V gene lookup returns CDR1 LGHNT and CDR2 FRNRAP. CDR3 nucleotides: TGTGCTAGTGGCCGGGTAGGACGGGACTACAAACAGCCCCAGCATTTT. It encodes CASGRVGRDYKQPQHF.

The CDR3 DNA follows: TGTGCCTGGAACAGCCGTAACACCGGGGAGCTGTTTTTT. Its protein is CAWNSRNTGELFF. The chain links TRBV30 to TRBJ2-2; D gene uncertain. The V and J ends lost 4 bases and 2 bases respectively, with 8 bases between them. The CDR3 sequence is 13 residues long. Germline V gene data show CDR1 as GTSNPN and CDR2 as SVGIG (reference sequence). Full variable domain (rest looked up from reference TRBV30 and TRBJ2-2): SQTIHQWPATLVQPVGSPLSLECTVEGTSNPNLYWYRQAAGRGLQLLFYSVGIGQISSEVPQNLSASRPQDRQFILSSKKLLLSDSGFYLCAWNSRNTGELFFGEGSRLTVL.

The CDR3 nucleotides are TGTGCCAGCAGCTGGAACAGGGGAGATGGCTACACCTTC. Its protein product is CASSWNRGDGYTF. The chain joins TRBV5-6 to TRBJ1-2, with 7 bases lining up with TRBD1. Germline CDR1 is SGHDT and CDR2 is YYEEEE. The CDR3 is 13 residues long. The ends lost 3 bases at V and 6 bases at J; junction bases unmatched: 5.

The rearrangement links TRBV28 to TRBJ1-4; D ambiguous. CDR1 is MDHEN and CDR2 is SYDVKM in the germline V gene. The CDR3 consists of 13 residues. V shed 6 bases and J shed 7 bases, with 12 bases lying between them. The CDR3 bases are TGTGCCAGCAGAAGCGGACTAGGTGAAAAACTGTTTTTT. Its translation is CASRSGLGEKLFF.

The chain employs TRBV14 and TRBJ1-4; the D gene is possibly TRBD1 (5 bases). The germline V gene encodes CDR1 SGHDN and CDR2 FVKESK. Trimming took 6 bases from V and 0 from J, leaving 14 bases between them. There are 16 residues in the CDR3. The CDR3 DNA reads as TGTGCCAGCAGTCGGACGGGGGATGCAACTAATGAAAAACTGTTTTTT. Residues: CASSRTGDATNEKLFF.

The genes are TRBV7-2 and TRBJ2-7; D might be TRBD2 (6 bases). The germline V and J ends were trimmed by 1 base and 0 bases, with 22 bases remaining between them. Germline V gene lookup returns CDR1 SGHTA and CDR2 FQGNSA. The CDR3 spans 19 residues. Here the CDR3 reads CASSLDSGAGYGRSYEQYF. The CDR3 DNA reads TGTGCCAGCAGCTTAGATAGCGGAGCGGGTTACGGACGCTCCTACGAGCAGTACTTC.

The chain uses TRBV6-2 or TRBV6-3 and TRBJ1-3; tentatively, D is TRBD1 (5 bases). The germline V gene has CDR1 MNHEY and CDR2 SVGEGT. This CDR3 comprises 16 residues. V was pared by 2 bases and J by 1 base, with 12 bases between. The CDR3 is CASSYARDRSGNTIYF. As DNA, the CDR3 is TGTGCCAGCAGTTACGCCAGAGACAGATCTGGAAACACCATATATTTT.